This section outlines one T cell receptor (beta chain) sequence together with its context. Its antigen is unknown. TCRdb independently ran MiXCR on the reads; one entry per CDR3 protein. The table shows 300,000 to 400,000 distinct CDR3 sequences, with almost 30% occurring only once. The data are from a study of T cell repertoires in cytomegalovirus infection. This CDR3 is built from 16 residues. Unmatched junction bases numbered 9, after V lost 3 bases and J lost 7 bases. CDR1 and CDR2 (germline): SGHAT, FQNNGV. The V gene is TRBV11-2, the J gene TRBJ1-2, with 12 bases fitting TRBD1. Here the sequenced sample was cultured PBMCs, taken from culture after CMV antigen stimulation. The TCR was taken from a human donor in good health (CMV status not recorded). Some clones in this sample may be carry-over from other donors' samples. In nucleotides, the CDR3 is TGTGCCAGCAGCTTCACAAGGAGGGACAGGGGGCTTGGCTACACCTTC. The encoded protein is CASSFTRRDRGLGYTF.